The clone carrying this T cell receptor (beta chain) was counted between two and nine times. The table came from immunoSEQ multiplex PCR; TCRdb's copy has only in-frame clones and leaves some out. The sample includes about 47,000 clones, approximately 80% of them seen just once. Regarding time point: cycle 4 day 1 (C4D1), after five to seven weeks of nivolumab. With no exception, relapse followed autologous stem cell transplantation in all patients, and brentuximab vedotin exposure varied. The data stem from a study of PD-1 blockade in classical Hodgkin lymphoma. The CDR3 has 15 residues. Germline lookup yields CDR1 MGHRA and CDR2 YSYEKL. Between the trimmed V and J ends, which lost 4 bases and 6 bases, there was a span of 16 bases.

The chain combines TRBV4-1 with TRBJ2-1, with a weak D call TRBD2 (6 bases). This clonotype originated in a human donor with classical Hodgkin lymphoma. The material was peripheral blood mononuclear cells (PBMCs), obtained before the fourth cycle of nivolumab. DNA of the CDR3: TGCGCCAGCAGCCCAGGGCTAGCGCGGGGCAATGAGCAGTTCTTC. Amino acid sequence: CASSPGLARGNEQFF.